This T cell receptor (beta chain) was sequenced for a study of T cell repertoires in cytomegalovirus infection. Study-level background: Both a matching HLA type and CMV infection were indicated by public TCR beta signatures.

Whole-study findings and limits: Adding up the frequency of public TCR beta families identified people who carried CMV plus the relevant HLA. CMV-specific HLA-C-restricted TCR beta clonotypes dominated the ex vivo response.

For this clonotype: Its matching antigen is unknown.

The V end was cut by 5 bases, the J end by 6 bases, with 11 bases between. CDR3 length: 13 amino acids. Germline CDR1 is SGHTA and CDR2 is FQGNSA. Each CDR3 protein is one row after TCRdb ran MiXCR on the reads. This sample has hundreds of thousands of distinct CDR3 sequences, with roughly 17% found just once. Sequences were obtained from PBMCs. This chain connects TRBV7-2 to TRBJ2-1; D remains ambiguous. The TCR originated in a human donor in good health (CMV status not recorded). Some clones in this sample may be carry-over from other donors' samples. The CDR3 protein is CASSMSVGNEQFF. The CDR3 nucleotides are TGTGCCAGCAGCATGTCCGTCGGCAATGAGCAGTTCTTC.